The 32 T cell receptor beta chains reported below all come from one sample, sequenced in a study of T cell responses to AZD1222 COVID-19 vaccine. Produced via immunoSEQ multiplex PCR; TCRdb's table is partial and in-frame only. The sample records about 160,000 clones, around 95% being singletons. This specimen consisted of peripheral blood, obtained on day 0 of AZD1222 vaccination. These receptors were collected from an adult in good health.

The CDR3 nucleotides read TGTGCCAGCTCAGTAGACAGCTACACTGAAGCTTTCTTT. This translates into CASSVDSYTEAFF. The J gene is TRBJ1-1, the V gene TRBV18, with D tentatively TRBD1 (5 bases). Deletions cut 5 bases from V and 3 bases from J, with 10 bases between. Germline V CDR1 and CDR2: KGHSH, LQKENI. The CDR3 totals 13 residues.

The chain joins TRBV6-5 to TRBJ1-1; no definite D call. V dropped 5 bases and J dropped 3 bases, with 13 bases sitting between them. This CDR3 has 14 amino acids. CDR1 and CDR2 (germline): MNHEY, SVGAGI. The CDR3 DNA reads TGTGCCAGCAGTCACCAATTAAGAGACACTGAAGCTTTCTTT. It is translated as CASSHQLRDTEAFF.

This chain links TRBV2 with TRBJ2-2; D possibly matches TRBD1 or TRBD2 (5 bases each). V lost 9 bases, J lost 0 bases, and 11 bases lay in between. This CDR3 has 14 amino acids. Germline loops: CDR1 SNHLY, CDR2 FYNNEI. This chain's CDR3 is CARAGASNTGELFF. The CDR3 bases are TGTGCCAGAGCCGGGGCCTCGAACACCGGGGAGCTGTTTTTT.

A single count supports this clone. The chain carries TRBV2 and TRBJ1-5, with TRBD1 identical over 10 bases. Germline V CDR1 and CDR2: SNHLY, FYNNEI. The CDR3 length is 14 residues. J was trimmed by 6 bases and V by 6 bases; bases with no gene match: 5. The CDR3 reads CASSPGQGFQPQHF. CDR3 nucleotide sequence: TGTGCCAGCAGCCCGGGACAGGGGTTTCAGCCCCAGCATTTT.

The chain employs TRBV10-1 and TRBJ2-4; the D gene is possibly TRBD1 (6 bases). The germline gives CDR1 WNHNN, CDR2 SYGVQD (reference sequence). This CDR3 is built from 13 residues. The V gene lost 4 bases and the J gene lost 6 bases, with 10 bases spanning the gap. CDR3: CASSGQALNIQYF. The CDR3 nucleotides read TGCGCCAGCAGTGGACAGGCCCTAAACATTCAGTACTTC.

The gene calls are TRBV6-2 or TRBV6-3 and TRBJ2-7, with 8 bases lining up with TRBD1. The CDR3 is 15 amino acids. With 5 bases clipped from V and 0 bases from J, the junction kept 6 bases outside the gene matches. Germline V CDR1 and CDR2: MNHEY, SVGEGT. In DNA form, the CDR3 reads TGTGCCAGCAGTCCCGGGACAGGTAACTCCTACGAGCAGTACGTC. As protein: CASSPGTGNSYEQYV.

CDR3 DNA sequence: TGTGCCAGTAGTCTCTTTGTGAGCGGGGGGTACCAAGAGACCCAGTACTTC. Amino acid sequence: CASSLFVSGGYQETQYF. V is TRBV19 and J is TRBJ2-5; 9 nucleotides match TRBD2. CDR1 is LNHDA and CDR2 is SQIVND in the germline V gene (reference sequence). The CDR3 totals 17 residues. The ends lost 5 bases at V and 0 bases at J; junction bases unmatched: 10.

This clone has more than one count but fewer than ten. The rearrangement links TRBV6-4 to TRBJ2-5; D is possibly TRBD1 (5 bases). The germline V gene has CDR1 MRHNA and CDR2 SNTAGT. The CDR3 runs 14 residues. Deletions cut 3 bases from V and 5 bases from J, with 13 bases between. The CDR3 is CASSESGGAETQYF. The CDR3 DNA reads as TGTGCCAGCAGTGAATCGGGTGGGGCGGAGACCCAGTACTTC.

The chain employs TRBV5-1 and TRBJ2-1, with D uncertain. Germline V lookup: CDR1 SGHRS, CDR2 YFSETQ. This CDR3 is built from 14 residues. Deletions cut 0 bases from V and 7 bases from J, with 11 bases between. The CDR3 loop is CASSLEVSLNEQFF. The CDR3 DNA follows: TGCGCCAGCAGCTTGGAAGTTAGCTTGAATGAGCAGTTCTTC.

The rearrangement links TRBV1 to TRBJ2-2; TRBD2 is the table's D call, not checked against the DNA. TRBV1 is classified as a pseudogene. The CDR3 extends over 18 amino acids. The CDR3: CTSSQEELAAANTGELFF. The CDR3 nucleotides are TGCACCAGCAGCCAAGAAGAACTAGCGGCCGCGAACACCGGGGAGCTGTTTTTT.

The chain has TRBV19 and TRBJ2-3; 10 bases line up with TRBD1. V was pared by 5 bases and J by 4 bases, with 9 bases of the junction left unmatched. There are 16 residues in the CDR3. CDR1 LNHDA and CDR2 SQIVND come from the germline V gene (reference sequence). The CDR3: CASSAGTGAASDTQYF. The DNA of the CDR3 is TGTGCCAGTAGTGCCGGGACAGGGGCCGCCTCAGATACGCAGTATTTT.

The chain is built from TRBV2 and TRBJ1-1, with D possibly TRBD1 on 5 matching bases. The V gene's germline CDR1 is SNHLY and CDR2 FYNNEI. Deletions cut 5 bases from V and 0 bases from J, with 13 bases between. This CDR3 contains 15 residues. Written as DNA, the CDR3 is TGTGCCAGCAGTAAGGGGTCCCGCCTGAACACTGAAGCTTTCTTT. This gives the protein CASSKGSRLNTEAFF.

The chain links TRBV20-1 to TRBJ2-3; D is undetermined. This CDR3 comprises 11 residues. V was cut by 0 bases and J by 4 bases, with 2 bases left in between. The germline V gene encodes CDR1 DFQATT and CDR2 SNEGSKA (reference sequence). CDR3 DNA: TGCAGTGCTAGAGAGGCAGATACGCAGTATTTT. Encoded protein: CSAREADTQYF.

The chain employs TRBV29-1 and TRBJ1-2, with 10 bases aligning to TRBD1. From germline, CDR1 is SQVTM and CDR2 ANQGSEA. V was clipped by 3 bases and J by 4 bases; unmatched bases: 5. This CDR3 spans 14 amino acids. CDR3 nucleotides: TGCAGCGTTGATAGGGACAGGGGAATCTATGGCTACACCTTC. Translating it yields CSVDRDRGIYGYTF.

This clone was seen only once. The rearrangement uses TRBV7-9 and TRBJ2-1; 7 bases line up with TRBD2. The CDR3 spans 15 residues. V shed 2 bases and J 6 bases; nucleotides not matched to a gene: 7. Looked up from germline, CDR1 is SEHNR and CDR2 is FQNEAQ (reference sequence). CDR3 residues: CASSLPAGVFNEQFF. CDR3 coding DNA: TGTGCCAGCAGCTTACCCGCGGGAGTATTCAATGAGCAGTTCTTC.

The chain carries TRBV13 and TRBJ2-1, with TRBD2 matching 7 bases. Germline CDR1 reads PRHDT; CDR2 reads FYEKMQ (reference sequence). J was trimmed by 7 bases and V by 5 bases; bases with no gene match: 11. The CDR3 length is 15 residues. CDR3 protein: CASSPGAGDHNEQFF. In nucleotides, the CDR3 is TGTGCCAGCAGCCCTGGGGCGGGGGACCATAATGAGCAGTTCTTC.

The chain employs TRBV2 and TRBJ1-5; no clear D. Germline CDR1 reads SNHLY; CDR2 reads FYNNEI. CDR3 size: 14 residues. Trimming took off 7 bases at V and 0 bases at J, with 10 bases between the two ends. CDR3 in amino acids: CASTEAHSNQPQHF. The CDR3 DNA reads TGTGCCAGCACAGAAGCTCATAGCAATCAGCCCCAGCATTTT. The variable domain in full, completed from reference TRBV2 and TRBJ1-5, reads EPEVTQTPSHQVTQMGQEVILRCVPISNHLYFYWYRQILGQKVEFLVSFYNNEISEKSEIFDDQFSVERPDGSNFTLKIRSTKLEDSAMYFCASTEAHSNQPQHFGDGTRLSIL.

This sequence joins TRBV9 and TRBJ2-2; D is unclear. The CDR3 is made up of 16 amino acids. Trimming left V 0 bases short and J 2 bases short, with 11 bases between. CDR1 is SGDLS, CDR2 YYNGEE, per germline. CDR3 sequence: CASSVVTNFNTGELFF. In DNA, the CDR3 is TGTGCCAGCAGCGTAGTCACGAACTTTAACACCGGGGAGCTGTTTTTT. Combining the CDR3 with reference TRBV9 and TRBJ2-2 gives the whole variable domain DSGVTQTPKHLITATGQRVTLRCSPRSGDLSVYWYQQSLDQGLQFLIQYYNGEERAKGNILERFSAQQFPDLHSELNLSSLELGDSALYFCASSVVTNFNTGELFFGEGSRLTVL.

CDR3 region: CASSPESGASQPQHF. The CDR3 coding sequence is TGTGCCAGCTCACCTGAATCCGGGGCGAGTCAGCCCCAGCATTTT. The chain is built from TRBV18 and TRBJ1-5; D possibly corresponds to TRBD1 (5 bases). Germline values: CDR1 KGHSH, CDR2 LQKENI. The CDR3 runs to 15 residues. V was trimmed by 3 bases and J by 6 bases, leaving 15 bases between them.

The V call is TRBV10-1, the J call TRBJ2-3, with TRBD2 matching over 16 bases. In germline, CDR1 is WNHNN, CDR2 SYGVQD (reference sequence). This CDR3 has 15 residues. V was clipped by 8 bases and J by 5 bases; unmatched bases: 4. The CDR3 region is CASSGLAGGRDTQYF. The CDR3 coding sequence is TGCGCCAGCTCGGGACTAGCGGGGGGGCGAGATACGCAGTATTTT.

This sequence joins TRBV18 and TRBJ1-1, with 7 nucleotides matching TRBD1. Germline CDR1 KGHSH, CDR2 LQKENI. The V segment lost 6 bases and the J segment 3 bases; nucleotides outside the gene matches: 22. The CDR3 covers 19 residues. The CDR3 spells CASSLQGQLPPLIDTEAFF. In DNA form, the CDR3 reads TGTGCCAGCTCGCTACAGGGGCAACTGCCCCCCTTAATCGACACTGAAGCTTTCTTT.

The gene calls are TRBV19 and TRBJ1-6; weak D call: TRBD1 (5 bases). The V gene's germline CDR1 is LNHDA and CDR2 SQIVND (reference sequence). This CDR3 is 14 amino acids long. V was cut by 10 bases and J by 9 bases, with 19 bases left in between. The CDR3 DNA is TGTGCCACCGGCCGGGGGACGATGCTTTCACCCCTCCACTTT. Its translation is CATGRGTMLSPLHF.

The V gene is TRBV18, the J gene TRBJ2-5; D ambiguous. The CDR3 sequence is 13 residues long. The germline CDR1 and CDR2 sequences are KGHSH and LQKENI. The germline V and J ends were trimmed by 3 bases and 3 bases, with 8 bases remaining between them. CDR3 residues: CASSPVSKETQYF. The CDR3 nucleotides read TGTGCCAGCTCACCGGTCAGCAAAGAGACCCAGTACTTC.

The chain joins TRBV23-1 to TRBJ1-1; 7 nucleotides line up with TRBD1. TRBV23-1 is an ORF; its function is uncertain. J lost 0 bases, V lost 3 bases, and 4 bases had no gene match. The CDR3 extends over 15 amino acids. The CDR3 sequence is CASSQFDRVNTEAFF. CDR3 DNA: TGCGCCAGCAGTCAGTTCGACAGGGTGAACACTGAAGCTTTCTTT.

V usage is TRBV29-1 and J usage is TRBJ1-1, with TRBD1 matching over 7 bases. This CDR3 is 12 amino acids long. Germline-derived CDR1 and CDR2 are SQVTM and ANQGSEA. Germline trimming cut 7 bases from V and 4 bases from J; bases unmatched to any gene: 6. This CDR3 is CSAGDSSTEAFF. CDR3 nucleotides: TGCAGCGCGGGGGACAGTTCCACTGAAGCTTTCTTT.

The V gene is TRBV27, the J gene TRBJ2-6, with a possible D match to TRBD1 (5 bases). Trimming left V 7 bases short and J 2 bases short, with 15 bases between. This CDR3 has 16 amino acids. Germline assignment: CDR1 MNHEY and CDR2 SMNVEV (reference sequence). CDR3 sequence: CASNPQGRPGANVLTF. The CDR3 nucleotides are TGTGCCAGCAACCCCCAGGGCAGACCTGGGGCCAACGTCCTGACTTTC.

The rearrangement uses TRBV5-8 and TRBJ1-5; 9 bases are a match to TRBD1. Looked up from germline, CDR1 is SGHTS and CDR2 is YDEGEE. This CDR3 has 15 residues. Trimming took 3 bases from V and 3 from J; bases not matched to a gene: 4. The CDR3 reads CASSWGQGHNQPQHF. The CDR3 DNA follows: TGTGCCAGCAGCTGGGGACAGGGTCACAATCAGCCCCAGCATTTT.

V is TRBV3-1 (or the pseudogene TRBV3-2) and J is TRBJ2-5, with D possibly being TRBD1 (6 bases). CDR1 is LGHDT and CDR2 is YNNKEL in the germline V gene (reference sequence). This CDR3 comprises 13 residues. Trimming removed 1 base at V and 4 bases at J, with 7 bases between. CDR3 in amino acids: CASSQGGGETQYF. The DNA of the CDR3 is TGTGCCAGCAGCCAAGGAGGGGGAGAGACCCAGTACTTC.

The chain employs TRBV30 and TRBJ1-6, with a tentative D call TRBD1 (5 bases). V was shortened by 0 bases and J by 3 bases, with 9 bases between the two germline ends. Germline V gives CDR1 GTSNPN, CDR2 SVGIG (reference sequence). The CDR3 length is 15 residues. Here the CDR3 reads CAWSVLGDYNSPLHF. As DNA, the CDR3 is TGTGCCTGGAGTGTACTAGGGGACTATAATTCACCCCTCCACTTT. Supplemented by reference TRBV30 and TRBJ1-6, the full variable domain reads SQTIHQWPATLVQPVGSPLSLECTVEGTSNPNLYWYRQAAGRGLQLLFYSVGIGQISSEVPQNLSASRPQDRQFILSSKKLLLSDSGFYLCAWSVLGDYNSPLHFGNGTRLTVT.

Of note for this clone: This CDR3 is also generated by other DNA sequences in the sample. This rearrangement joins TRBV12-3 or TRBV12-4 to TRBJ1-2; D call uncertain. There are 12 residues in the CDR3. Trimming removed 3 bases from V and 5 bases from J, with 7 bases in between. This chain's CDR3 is CASSFGLYGYTF. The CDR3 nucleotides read TGTGCCAGCAGTTTCGGATTGTATGGCTACACCTTC.

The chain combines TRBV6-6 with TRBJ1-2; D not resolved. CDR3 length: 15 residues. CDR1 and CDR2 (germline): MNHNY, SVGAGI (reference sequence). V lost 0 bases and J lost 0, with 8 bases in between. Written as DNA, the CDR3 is TGTGCCAGCAGTTACTCAGACCCTACTAACTATGGCTACACCTTC. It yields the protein CASSYSDPTNYGYTF.

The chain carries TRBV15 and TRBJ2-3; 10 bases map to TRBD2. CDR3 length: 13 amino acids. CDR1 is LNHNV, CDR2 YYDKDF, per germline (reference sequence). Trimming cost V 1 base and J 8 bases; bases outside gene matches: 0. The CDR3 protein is CATSRGTSGTQYF. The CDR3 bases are TGTGCCACCAGCAGAGGGACTAGCGGTACGCAGTATTTT.